A single sample gave rise to the 27 T cell receptor beta chains below, sequenced in a study of shared clonotypes between healthy human individuals. Profiling relied on immunoSEQ multiplex PCR, and the TCRdb table lists in-frame clones only, not all of them. In the table there are some 2,100,000 clones, around 95% of which are singletons. Input material: naive CD4+ T cells sorted from blood. Subset of the sample: CD45RA+ positively selected. The source of these receptors is a man younger than 30 in good health.

This clone appeared a single time. V usage is TRBV2 and J usage is TRBJ1-1; 8 bases map to TRBD1. The germline gives CDR1 SNHLY, CDR2 FYNNEI. Unmatched junction bases numbered 5, after V lost 5 bases and J lost 3 bases. There are 14 residues in the CDR3. CDR3 coding DNA: TGTGCCAGCAGTTACAGGGGGGAGTACACTGAAGCTTTCTTT. It specifies CASSYRGEYTEAFF.

The chain is built from TRBV7-2 and TRBJ2-1; D may be TRBD2 (6 bases). Germline V CDR1 and CDR2: SGHTA, FQGNSA. This CDR3 contains 14 residues. V was clipped by 5 bases and J by 7 bases, with 15 bases between them. This chain's CDR3 is CASSPPAGKNEQFF. CDR3 coding DNA: TGTGCCAGCAGCCCACCGGCGGGGAAGAATGAGCAGTTCTTC.

DNA for the CDR3: TGTGCCAGCAGCAGGGCAGGGACTAATGAAAAACTGTTTTTT. It encodes CASSRAGTNEKLFF. V gene TRBV9 combines with J gene TRBJ1-4; D perhaps matches TRBD1 (5 bases). CDR1 SGDLS and CDR2 YYNGEE come from the germline V gene. The CDR3 spans 14 residues. V lost 4 bases and J lost 2, with 9 bases in between.

The chain is built from TRBV5-6 and TRBJ1-3; D call uncertain. Between the trimmed V and J ends, which lost 1 base and 0 bases, there was a span of 14 bases. Germline CDR1 and CDR2: SGHDT and YYEEEE. This CDR3 is 17 amino acids long. The DNA of the CDR3 is TGTGCCAGCAGCTTGATATCGGCCGGCTTCTCTGGAAACACCATATATTTT. Translating it yields CASSLISAGFSGNTIYF. Supplemented by reference TRBV5-6 and TRBJ1-3, the full variable domain reads DAGVTQSPTHLIKTRGQQVTLRCSPKSGHDTVSWYQQALGQGPQFIFQYYEEEERQRGNFPDRFSGHQFPNYSSELNVNALLLGDSALYLCASSLISAGFSGNTIYFGEGSWLTVV.

The chain has TRBV10-2 and TRBJ2-2; TRBD2 agrees at 7 bases. The V gene end was trimmed by 8 bases and the J gene end by 7 bases; junction bases not matched to a gene: 1. The CDR3 covers 11 residues. Germline CDR1 is WSHSY and CDR2 is SAAADI. The CDR3 DNA sequence: TGCGCCAGCGGGGGGGGCGGGGAGCTGTTTTTT. It encodes CASGGGGELFF.

The genes are TRBV25-1 and TRBJ2-7; 7 bases map to TRBD2. Per germline, CDR1 MGHDK and CDR2 SYGVNS. The CDR3 runs 15 residues. With V trimmed by 3 bases and J by 2 bases, 7 bases remained unmatched. In DNA form, the CDR3 reads TGTGCCAGCAGTGATGGGGGGGGATCTCCCTACGAGCAGTACTTC. Translated: CASSDGGGSPYEQYF.

Points on this clone: Distinct nucleotide sequences in the sample also encode this CDR3. This sequence joins TRBV25-1 and TRBJ1-2; maybe TRBD1 (6 bases). The V gene's germline CDR1 is MGHDK and CDR2 SYGVNS. Between the trimmed V and J ends, which lost 2 bases and 0 bases, there was a span of 10 bases. CDR3 size: 15 residues. Written as DNA, the CDR3 is TGTGCCAGCAGTGAAACAGGGCCCTCTAACTATGGCTACACCTTC. Encoded protein: CASSETGPSNYGYTF.

This clone was detected only once. The V call is TRBV7-2, the J call TRBJ2-7; the match to TRBD2 covers 7 bases. The V gene end was trimmed by 5 bases and the J gene end by 7 bases; junction bases not matched to a gene: 11. This CDR3 is built from 14 residues. Looked up from germline, CDR1 is SGHTA and CDR2 is FQGNSA. CDR3 amino acids: CASSAPGGSEEQYF. In DNA form, the CDR3 reads TGTGCCAGCAGCGCGCCGGGAGGTAGCGAAGAGCAGTACTTC.

Note on this clone: Different DNA sequences within this sample yield the same CDR3. This sequence joins TRBV30 and TRBJ2-3, with 9 bases aligning to TRBD2. Germline CDR1 reads GTSNPN; CDR2 reads SVGIG (reference sequence). This CDR3 comprises 13 residues. J was trimmed by 1 base and V by 4 bases; bases with no gene match: 0. CDR3 sequence (DNA): TGTGCCTGGACTAGCGGGGGCACAGATACGCAGTATTTT. Protein sequence: CAWTSGGTDTQYF. Based on the CDR3 plus reference TRBV30 and TRBJ2-3, the full variable domain is SQTIHQWPATLVQPVGSPLSLECTVEGTSNPNLYWYRQAAGRGLQLLFYSVGIGQISSEVPQNLSASRPQDRQFILSSKKLLLSDSGFYLCAWTSGGTDTQYFGPGTRLTVL.

The gene calls are TRBV14 and TRBJ2-7; 13 bases map to TRBD2. The CDR3 has 15 amino acids. The trim removed 4 bases at V and 4 bases at J, leaving 4 bases unmatched. Germline assignment: CDR1 SGHDN and CDR2 FVKESK. The CDR3, as DNA: TGTGCCAGCAGCCGAGGGACTAGCGGGGAGTACGAGCAGTACTTC. This encodes CASSRGTSGEYEQYF.

The chain uses TRBV4-3 and TRBJ2-7; either TRBD1 or TRBD2 may supply D (5 bases each). The V gene lost 3 bases and the J gene lost 2 bases, with 14 bases spanning the gap. CDR1 and CDR2 (germline): LGHNA, YSLEER. This CDR3 region has 15 residues. The CDR3 DNA is TGCGCCAGCAGCCAGGAGGTGGGGCAAACCTACGAGCAGTACTTC. Protein product: CASSQEVGQTYEQYF.

The V and J genes are TRBV25-1 and TRBJ2-7; tentatively, D is TRBD1 (6 bases). Trimming took off 4 bases at V and 2 bases at J, with 18 bases between the two ends. Germline V gives CDR1 MGHDK, CDR2 SYGVNS. CDR3 length equals 16 residues. CDR3 protein: CASSAMTTGNPYEQYF. CDR3 sequence (DNA): TGTGCCAGCAGTGCGATGACTACAGGGAATCCCTACGAGCAGTACTTC.

This clone was recorded once. The chain has TRBV5-4 and TRBJ2-7, with TRBD1 matching 7 bases. Germline trimming cut 5 bases from V and 4 bases from J; bases unmatched to any gene: 12. The CDR3 covers 15 residues. Germline V CDR1 and CDR2: SGHNT, YYREEE (reference sequence). The CDR3 coding sequence is TGTGCCAGCAGTAAGTCCGGGACAGCTCGTTACGAGCAGTACTTC. It codes for CASSKSGTARYEQYF.

V is TRBV25-1 and J is TRBJ1-1; D is ambiguous. V gave up 5 bases and J gave up 6 bases, with 13 bases separating them. The CDR3 covers 13 residues. Germline V gene data show CDR1 as MGHDK and CDR2 as SYGVNS. CDR3 nucleotides: TGTGCCAGCAGTTCACGGGGTAACCCTGAAGCTTTCTTT. It is translated as CASSSRGNPEAFF.

CDR3 nucleotide sequence: TGTGCCAGCAGCGGGACTTCAGGGCAAAATGGCTACACCTTC. Amino acid sequence: CASSGTSGQNGYTF. The V gene is TRBV7-8, the J gene TRBJ1-2; possibly TRBD1 for D (5 bases). Germline lookup yields CDR1 SGHVS and CDR2 FQNEAQ. This CDR3 is 14 amino acids long. Trimming removed 5 bases from V and 6 bases from J, with 16 bases in between.

The rearrangement links TRBV5-5 to TRBJ2-7, with D perhaps assigned TRBD1 or TRBD2 (5 bases each). This CDR3 is 14 amino acids long. Trimming cost V 3 bases and J 1 base, with 11 bases left between them. Per germline, CDR1 SGHKS and CDR2 YYEKEE (reference sequence). The CDR3 loop reads CASSWGRTSYEQYF. As DNA, the CDR3 is TGTGCCAGCAGCTGGGGACGGACGTCCTACGAGCAGTACTTC.

The genes are TRBV5-8 and TRBJ1-2; TRBD1 matches at 8 bases. V was pared by 0 bases and J by 4 bases, with 2 bases of the junction left unmatched. This CDR3 is built from 14 residues. The germline gives CDR1 SGHTS, CDR2 YDEGEE. CDR3 sequence (DNA): TGTGCCAGCAGCTTGGAACAGGGGGGCTATGGCTACACCTTC. Amino acid sequence: CASSLEQGGYGYTF.

CDR3 nucleotides: TGCGCCAGCAGCTTGTTCGCCGGGACCGTAGATACGCAGTATTTT. It yields the protein CASSLFAGTVDTQYF. The chain employs TRBV5-1 and TRBJ2-3, with D possibly being TRBD1 or TRBD2 (5 bases each). Per the germline V gene, CDR1 is SGHRS and CDR2 is YFSETQ. CDR3 size: 15 residues. Trimming took off 1 base at V and 5 bases at J, with 14 bases between the two ends.

The chain's CDR3 is CASSRDSNTGELFF. DNA of the CDR3: TGTGCCAGCAGCCGAGACAGCAACACCGGGGAGCTGTTTTTT. This rearrangement joins TRBV7-3 to TRBJ2-2; the D gene is possibly TRBD1 (5 bases). Trimming shortened V by 5 bases and J by 2 bases, and 9 bases separated the two germline ends. The CDR3 contains 14 residues. Germline-derived CDR1 and CDR2 are SGHTA and FQGTGA.

The chain couples TRBV11-2 to TRBJ2-7; D possibly uses TRBD1 or TRBD2 (6 bases each). CDR1 and CDR2 (germline): SGHAT, FQNNGV. This CDR3 is 15 amino acids long. Deletions cut 1 base from V and 8 bases from J, with 18 bases between. CDR3: CASSLGGGRQGKQYF. In nucleotides, the CDR3 is TGTGCCAGCAGCTTAGGAGGGGGGCGCCAAGGAAAGCAGTACTTC.

This clone was seen a handful of times. The J gene is TRBJ2-4, the V gene TRBV5-1; D not resolved. Looked up from germline, CDR1 is SGHRS and CDR2 is YFSETQ. The CDR3 sequence is 15 residues long. Trimming pared 0 bases from V and 0 bases from J, leaving 7 bases between. CDR3 amino acids: CASSLEALAKNIQYF. In DNA form, the CDR3 reads TGCGCCAGCAGCTTGGAAGCCTTAGCCAAAAACATTCAGTACTTC. Full variable domain (outside the CDR3, taken from reference TRBV5-1 and TRBJ2-4): KAGVTQTPRYLIKTRGQQVTLSCSPISGHRSVSWYQQTPGQGLQFLFEYFSETQRNKGNFPGRFSGRQFSNSRSEMNVSTLELGDSALYLCASSLEALAKNIQYFGAGTRLSVL.

The chain has TRBV5-4 and TRBJ2-1; 11 bases match TRBD2. The CDR3 runs 15 residues. Germline trimming cut 4 bases from V and 6 bases from J; bases unmatched to any gene: 6. CDR1 is SGHNT and CDR2 is YYREEE in the germline V gene (reference sequence). The CDR3 bases are TGTGCCAGCAGCCACAGGACTAGCGGGCCCAATGAGCAGTTCTTC. It encodes CASSHRTSGPNEQFF.

V usage is TRBV10-3 and J usage is TRBJ1-2, with a weak D call TRBD1 (5 bases). Germline-derived CDR1 and CDR2 are ENHRY and SYGVKD. V was clipped by 5 bases and J by 8 bases, with 15 bases between them. The CDR3 length is 13 residues. CDR3 coding DNA: TGTGCCATCAGTCCCGGCGGGGACTGGGGCTACACCTTC. Amino acids: CAISPGGDWGYTF.

Regarding this clone: Other DNA sequences in the sample encode the same CDR3. The V call is TRBV11-2, the J call TRBJ2-5; D possibly uses TRBD1 or TRBD2 (5 bases each). The V gene's germline CDR1 is SGHAT and CDR2 FQNNGV. V was clipped by 2 bases and J by 2 bases, with 9 bases between them. The CDR3 runs to 14 residues. The CDR3 DNA sequence: TGTGCCAGCAGCTTACAGGGCGGGCAAGAGACCCAGTACTTC. Its translation: CASSLQGGQETQYF.

This rearrangement joins TRBV30 to TRBJ1-2; D is uncertain. This CDR3 is 14 amino acids long. The V end was cut by 1 base, the J end by 2 bases, with 11 bases between. Germline values: CDR1 GTSNPN, CDR2 SVGIG (reference sequence). The CDR3, as DNA: TGTGCCTGGAGTGGCGTAACTGGGAACTATGGCTACACCTTC. It yields the protein CAWSGVTGNYGYTF.

The rearrangement uses TRBV12-5 and TRBJ2-1, with a possible D match to TRBD1 (5 bases). Germline values: CDR1 LGHNT, CDR2 FRNRAP. V was cut by 2 bases and J by 4 bases, with 12 bases left in between. CDR3 length: 15 residues. In DNA, the CDR3 is TGTGCTAGTGGTTTGATCACAGGAGCGTACAATGAGCAGTTCTTC. Translated: CASGLITGAYNEQFF.

The rearrangement uses TRBV2 and TRBJ1-1; D may be TRBD1 (6 bases). The ends were cut back, 5 bases at V and 0 bases at J, with 10 bases in the middle. CDR1 and CDR2 from the germline V gene are SNHLY and FYNNEI. The CDR3 consists of 14 residues. CDR3 DNA: TGTGCCAGCAGTCGGACAGCCATGAACACTGAAGCTTTCTTT. It yields the protein CASSRTAMNTEAFF.